This record looks at one T cell receptor (beta chain) sequence and its context. Its antigen remains unidentified. Sequencing used immunoSEQ multiplex PCR; TCRdb keeps in-frame clones, though not all of them. The table shows roughly 99,000 clones, with roughly 87% occurring only once. The data are from a study of T cell responses to AZD1222 COVID-19 vaccine. Findings and caveats of the study: Recipients of AZD1222 seropositive at baseline numbered only 5 to 7. The study found vaccine-associated CD4 TCRs spanning spike, dominant at 160-218 and 743-854.

J was trimmed by 2 bases and V by 2 bases; bases with no gene match: 6. The CDR3 consists of 16 residues. The germline V gene has CDR1 LNHDA and CDR2 SQIVND (reference sequence). This TCR was sampled from an adult in good health. Sequenced material: peripheral blood, taken on day 0 of AZD1222 vaccination. The chain combines TRBV19 with TRBJ1-1, with 9 bases identical to TRBD1. The DNA of the CDR3 is TGTGCCAGTAGTATACCCACGGGACAGGGAAACACTGAAGCTTTCTTT. Translation gives CASSIPTGQGNTEAFF.